This T cell receptor (beta chain) was sequenced during a study of OX40 agonist ivuxolimab in advanced cancers. Study-wide background: Across the patients, intravenous ivuxolimab was delivered every 2 weeks at 0.01 to 10 mg/kg. Partial responses were recorded for three patients, including one with hepatocellular carcinoma and two with cutaneous melanoma.

Study conclusions and caveats: Antigen specificity was not determined for the expanded peripheral T cells. Some nonresponders also had low normalized T-cell clonal expansion.

This clone was detected once. The antigen remains unidentified. Clones were read by immunoSEQ multiplex PCR, and TCRdb kept only the in-frame ones, dropping some. The table has fewer than 45,000 clones, 70% to 90% seen once. CDR3 length equals 14 residues. CDR1 is SNHLY and CDR2 is FYNNEI in the germline V gene. The V end lost 9 bases, the J end lost 3 bases, and 16 bases lay between the germline ends. V gene TRBV2 combines with J gene TRBJ2-3, with D possibly being TRBD2 (7 bases). Sequences were derived from CD4+ or CD8+ T cells sorted from blood, sampled in a trial of the OX40 agonist ivuxolimab. The receptor was isolated from an adult with an advanced solid tumor such as melanoma, head and neck, liver or kidney cancer. CDR3 loop: CASLLQGGTDTQYF. The CDR3 bases are TGTGCCAGTCTCCTACAGGGAGGGACAGATACGCAGTATTTT.